These 9 T cell receptor beta chains share one sample of origin, sequenced in a study of blood T cell repertoires in COVID-19 (dated by TCRdb to between 2020 and 2021). The library relied on the immunoSEQ multiplex PCR assay. TCRdb took over this immuneACCESS table, retaining in-frame rearrangements with V and J assigned. Such tables are incomplete; in checked studies, under half of the missing clones stem from an unresolved V gene, and the remainder is unexplained. Across this sample there are 200,000 or so clones, with around 84% seen only once. The ten largest make up 4.5% to 6% of the sample. The sample taken for sequencing was peripheral blood. The origin of the receptors is a woman aged 55 to 70 who had recovered from COVID-19.

This rearrangement joins TRBV2 to TRBJ2-1; 10 nucleotides match TRBD2. Trimming at V came to 6 bases and at J to 5 bases, leaving 10 bases not matched to a gene. Germline CDR1 reads SNHLY; CDR2 reads FYNNEI. The CDR3 runs to 16 residues. CDR3 DNA sequence: TGTGCCAGCAGGTGGTCAGCGGGGGGGCCTGACAATGAGCAGTTCTTC. Its translation is CASRWSAGGPDNEQFF.

The chain combines TRBV5-1 with TRBJ2-1; 7 positions agree with TRBD1. V lost 4 bases, J lost 0 bases, and 7 bases stayed unmatched. Germline values: CDR1 SGHRS, CDR2 YFSETQ. The CDR3 spans 16 residues. The CDR3 bases are TGCGCCAGCAGCCCCGAACAGGGGAGCTCCTACAATGAGCAGTTCTTC. It specifies CASSPEQGSSYNEQFF.

The chain combines TRBV5-4 with TRBJ2-3; 16 bases line up with TRBD2. In germline, CDR1 is SGHNT, CDR2 YYREEE (reference sequence). CDR3 length: 18 residues. The V and J ends lost 9 bases and 2 bases, in that order; junction bases with no gene match: 12. The CDR3 region is CATQPGTSGGAFTDTQYF. The CDR3 nucleotides are TGTGCCACCCAACCAGGGACTAGCGGGGGGGCTTTCACAGATACGCAGTATTTT.

This chain links TRBV19 with TRBJ1-2, with a weak D call TRBD1 (5 bases). Trimming pared 5 bases from V and 2 bases from J, leaving 12 bases between. The CDR3 length is 14 residues. Germline CDR1 is LNHDA and CDR2 is SQIVND (reference sequence). Here the CDR3 reads CASSQPQGNYGYTF. The CDR3 DNA sequence: TGTGCCAGTAGTCAGCCGCAGGGCAACTATGGCTACACCTTC.

There are a few counts of this clone. This chain links TRBV9 with TRBJ1-4, with unresolved D. Germline V gives CDR1 SGDLS, CDR2 YYNGEE. V gave up 4 bases and J gave up 5 bases, with 12 bases separating them. This CDR3 has 14 amino acids. The CDR3 spells CASSPSGLNEKLFF. For the CDR3, the DNA is TGTGCCAGCAGCCCGAGCGGTTTAAATGAAAAACTGTTTTTT.

The V call is TRBV4-2, the J call TRBJ2-1, with D tentatively TRBD1 (6 bases). The CDR3 is made up of 17 amino acids. Per germline, CDR1 LGHNA and CDR2 YNFKEQ. V lost 0 bases and J 7 bases, leaving 19 bases between the germline ends. In nucleotides, the CDR3 is TGTGCCAGCAGCCAAGACCCCCACTCGGGACACCTAAATGAGCAGTTCTTC. Amino acid sequence: CASSQDPHSGHLNEQFF.

The chain has TRBV2 and TRBJ2-3; 11 bases are a match to TRBD1. CDR3 length: 14 residues. J was trimmed by 6 bases and V by 7 bases; bases with no gene match: 6. The V gene's germline CDR1 is SNHLY and CDR2 FYNNEI. CDR3 in amino acids: CASTRDRGVDTQYF. CDR3 nucleotide sequence: TGTGCCAGCACCCGGGACAGGGGGGTCGATACGCAGTATTTT.

The V call is TRBV15, the J call TRBJ2-3; D ambiguous. Trimming cost V 6 bases and J 2 bases, with 9 bases left between them. The CDR3 runs to 13 residues. Germline CDR1 is LNHNV and CDR2 is YYDKDF (reference sequence). CDR3 DNA sequence: TGTGCCACCAGGCGTAGTATCACAGATACGCAGTATTTT. Residues: CATRRSITDTQYF. Drawing the rest from reference TRBV15 and TRBJ2-3, the complete variable domain is DAMVIQNPRYQVTQFGKPVTLSCSQTLNHNVMYWYQQKSSQAPKLLFHYYDKDFNNEADTPDNFQSRRPNTSFCFLDIRSPGLGDTAMYLCATRRSITDTQYFGPGTRLTVL.

V and J are TRBV5-1 and TRBJ1-5; TRBD1 is a possible D gene (5 bases). CDR1 is SGHRS and CDR2 is YFSETQ in the germline V gene. This CDR3 is 15 amino acids long. Trimming took off 0 bases at V and 4 bases at J, with 11 bases between the two ends. The CDR3 bases are TGCGCCAGCAGCTTGGTTCCAGGGCTGAATCAGCCCCAGCATTTT. Protein product: CASSLVPGLNQPQHF. Full variable domain (rest looked up from reference TRBV5-1 and TRBJ1-5): KAGVTQTPRYLIKTRGQQVTLSCSPISGHRSVSWYQQTPGQGLQFLFEYFSETQRNKGNFPGRFSGRQFSNSRSEMNVSTLELGDSALYLCASSLVPGLNQPQHFGDGTRLSIL.